This T cell receptor (beta chain) was obtained from a study of cytomegalovirus exposure and HLA in healthy donors. In regard to this clone: Its specificity is not known.

Primers included in the PCR were 60 Vbeta and 13 Jbeta primers. The assay was immunoSEQ multiplex PCR, and TCRdb's table has in-frame clones only and misses some. The table lists 70,000 to 100,000 clones, about two thirds of them singletons, with approximately 2.9% in the top ten. CDR1 and CDR2 (germline): SEHNR, FQNEAQ (reference sequence). Trimming stripped 5 bases from V and 1 base from J, with 17 bases between. This CDR3 region has 17 residues. Overall study results and limits: Both high specificity and high sensitivity reportedly marked the classifier's diagnosis of cytomegalovirus status. The HLA-A and HLA-B alleles of most subjects were reportedly predicted accurately from TCR beta sequences.

The genes are TRBV7-9 and TRBJ2-2, with D perhaps matching TRBD1 (5 bases). The sequencing sample was made of PBMCs. The sequence was collected from a man in his fifties or sixties in good health and CMV-seronegative. CDR3 coding DNA: TGTGCCAGCAGCCCTCAACCGCAGGGATTGAACACCGGGGAGCTGTTTTTT. Its protein product is CASSPQPQGLNTGELFF.